The rows below give T cell receptor beta chains drawn from one sample of a study of neurological immune-mediated disorders. TCRdb reanalysed the 5' RACE reads using MiXCR and keeps one entry per CDR3 protein. There are about 25,000 distinct CDR3 sequences in the sample; roughly 6.3% occur only once, and about 4.5% lies in the top ten. Material: PBMCs. These receptors were taken from a woman between 40 and 55 years old in good health. Both conserved end residues are part of each CDR3. Fields, in order: J gene, D gene, V gene, clone size, CDR3 DNA, CDR3 protein. The D gene is left open where the match is weak. Only some rows state a clone size, as once, few, many or a class for expanded clones.

j_call: TRBJ2-3
d_call: TRBD2
v_call: TRBV7-8
clone_size: many
cdr3_nt: TGTGCCAGCGTCCCCGGGACTAACACAGATACGCAGTATTTT
cdr3_aa: CASVPGTNTDTQYF

j_call: TRBJ2-7
d_call: NA
v_call: TRBV6-2/TRBV6-3
clone_size: NA
cdr3_nt: TGTGCCAGCAGTTACGCGGGACTGGACTACGAGCAGTACTTC
cdr3_aa: CASSYAGLDYEQYF

j_call: TRBJ2-2
d_call: TRBD1
v_call: TRBV12-3/TRBV12-4
clone_size: medium-sized
cdr3_nt: TGTGCCAGCAGTTTGGGACAGGCGAACACCGGGGAGCTGTTTTTT
cdr3_aa: CASSLGQANTGELFF

j_call: TRBJ2-1
d_call: NA
v_call: TRBV20-1
clone_size: many
cdr3_nt: TGCAGTGCACGAACGGACCATCGAGAGCAGTTCTTC
cdr3_aa: CSARTDHREQFF

j_call: TRBJ2-5
d_call: NA
v_call: TRBV12-3/TRBV12-4
clone_size: many
cdr3_nt: TGTGCCAGCAGTGTAGACGCAATCGAGACCCAGTACTTC
cdr3_aa: CASSVDAIETQYF

j_call: TRBJ2-3
d_call: TRBD2
v_call: TRBV30
clone_size: NA
cdr3_nt: TGTGCCTGGAGGGGACTAGCGGGATATACGCAGTATTTT
cdr3_aa: CAWRGLAGYTQYF

j_call: TRBJ2-3
d_call: TRBD2
v_call: TRBV20-1
clone_size: many
cdr3_nt: TGCAGTGCTAGCCGACTAGCGGTAAACACAGATACGCAGTATTTT
cdr3_aa: CSASRLAVNTDTQYF

j_call: TRBJ2-3
d_call: NA
v_call: TRBV21-1
clone_size: NA
cdr3_nt: TGTGCCATCAGATACGAACGTGTACCGGATACGCAGTATTTT
cdr3_aa: CAIRYERVPDTQYF

j_call: TRBJ1-5
d_call: NA
v_call: TRBV12-3/TRBV12-4
clone_size: many
cdr3_nt: TGTGCCAGCACCCTCAGGGAGAAGACAAATCAGCCCCAGCATTTT
cdr3_aa: CASTLREKTNQPQHF

j_call: TRBJ2-1
d_call: NA
v_call: TRBV20-1
clone_size: many
cdr3_nt: TGCAGTGCAACTTCGGACGGGCTGGGGAACAATGAGCAGTTCTTC
cdr3_aa: CSATSDGLGNNEQFF

j_call: TRBJ1-5
d_call: NA
v_call: TRBV19
clone_size: many
cdr3_nt: TGTGCCAGTAGTATACGCGGGGGGGATCAGCCCCAGCATTTT
cdr3_aa: CASSIRGGDQPQHF

j_call: TRBJ1-1
d_call: TRBD1
v_call: TRBV2
clone_size: many
cdr3_nt: TGTGCCAGCAGAGTACAGGGGGCCACTGGAGAAGCTTTCTTT
cdr3_aa: CASRVQGATGEAFF

j_call: TRBJ1-2
d_call: TRBD1
v_call: TRBV20-1
clone_size: many
cdr3_nt: TGCAGTGCCCCCCCCCAGGGGGCGGGCTATGGCTACACCTTC
cdr3_aa: CSAPPQGAGYGYTF

j_call: TRBJ2-3
d_call: TRBD2
v_call: TRBV5-6
clone_size: many
cdr3_nt: TGTGCCAGCAGCCCCCCTACTAGCGGGATTGCAGATACGCAGTATTTT
cdr3_aa: CASSPPTSGIADTQYF

j_call: TRBJ2-3
d_call: TRBD1
v_call: TRBV20-1
clone_size: many
cdr3_nt: TGCAGTGCTAGCCTCCTGGACAGGGGCTTCACAGATACGCAGTATTTT
cdr3_aa: CSASLLDRGFTDTQYF

j_call: TRBJ2-7
d_call: TRBD2
v_call: TRBV7-2
clone_size: many
cdr3_nt: TGTGCCAGCAGACGCGCTAGCGGGCCCCCCTACGAGCAGTACTTC
cdr3_aa: CASRRASGPPYEQYF

j_call: TRBJ2-2
d_call: TRBD1
v_call: TRBV24-1
clone_size: medium-sized
cdr3_nt: TGTGCCACCAGTGATGAGACAGGGGGCGCAAGTACCGGGGAGCTGTTTTTT
cdr3_aa: CATSDETGGASTGELFF

j_call: TRBJ2-7
d_call: TRBD2
v_call: TRBV6-5
clone_size: many
cdr3_nt: TGTGCCAGCAGTCCACGGACTAGCGGGAGCTCCTACGAGCAGTACTTC
cdr3_aa: CASSPRTSGSSYEQYF

j_call: TRBJ2-5
d_call: NA
v_call: TRBV20-1
clone_size: many
cdr3_nt: TGCAGTGCTAGTCGCCGGCTAGCTCAAGAGACCCAGTACTTC
cdr3_aa: CSASRRLAQETQYF

j_call: TRBJ2-1
d_call: NA
v_call: TRBV3-1
clone_size: many
cdr3_nt: TGTGCCAGCAGCCAAGGCGTCTACAATGAGCAGTTCTTC
cdr3_aa: CASSQGVYNEQFF

j_call: TRBJ1-2
d_call: NA
v_call: TRBV20-1
clone_size: many
cdr3_nt: TGCAGTGCTAGGCATCCTCAGCAGGGCTACACCTTC
cdr3_aa: CSARHPQQGYTF

j_call: TRBJ2-7
d_call: NA
v_call: TRBV20-1
clone_size: many
cdr3_nt: TGCAGTGCTCAGGGGCTACGAGCTTTAGTTTACGAGCAGTACTTC
cdr3_aa: CSAQGLRALVYEQYF

j_call: TRBJ1-1
d_call: TRBD1
v_call: TRBV27
clone_size: many
cdr3_nt: TGTGCCACCTATCCAGGGGGAGGGGGCACTGAAGCTTTCTTT
cdr3_aa: CATYPGGGGTEAFF

j_call: TRBJ1-1
d_call: TRBD1
v_call: TRBV5-1
clone_size: many
cdr3_nt: TGCGCCAGCAGCGCTAGACAGGGGAACACTGAAGCTTTCTTT
cdr3_aa: CASSARQGNTEAFF

j_call: TRBJ1-3
d_call: NA
v_call: TRBV7-9
clone_size: many
cdr3_nt: TGTGCCAGCAGCTACAATAGAGGGGATGAGATGTCTGGAAACACCATATATTTT
cdr3_aa: CASSYNRGDEMSGNTIYF

j_call: TRBJ1-1
d_call: NA
v_call: TRBV5-1
clone_size: many
cdr3_nt: TGCGCCAGCAGCCCTTGGGACGGGGGGAACACTGAAGCTTTCTTT
cdr3_aa: CASSPWDGGNTEAFF

j_call: TRBJ1-3
d_call: NA
v_call: TRBV20-1
clone_size: many
cdr3_nt: TGCAGTGCAGGGTTCGGAAACACCATATATTTT
cdr3_aa: CSAGFGNTIYF

j_call: TRBJ2-7
d_call: NA
v_call: TRBV18
clone_size: many
cdr3_nt: TGTGCCAGCTCACCTTTTCGGGTCGGGCAGTACTTC
cdr3_aa: CASSPFRVGQYF

j_call: TRBJ1-1
d_call: NA
v_call: TRBV29-1
clone_size: many
cdr3_nt: TGCAGCGTATCCGGAGACACTGAAGCTTTCTTT
cdr3_aa: CSVSGDTEAFF

j_call: TRBJ1-6
d_call: TRBD1
v_call: TRBV5-1
clone_size: many
cdr3_nt: TGCGCCAGCAGTGACAGGGGCTCCTATAATTCACCCCTCCACTTT
cdr3_aa: CASSDRGSYNSPLHF

j_call: TRBJ1-4
d_call: NA
v_call: TRBV28
clone_size: many
cdr3_nt: TGTGCCAGCAGTTTAACCGGTGAAAAACTGTTTTTT
cdr3_aa: CASSLTGEKLFF

j_call: TRBJ2-1
d_call: TRBD2
v_call: TRBV29-1
clone_size: medium-sized
cdr3_nt: TGCAGCGCAGGAGGACTAGCGGGGTACAATGAGCAGTTCTTC
cdr3_aa: CSAGGLAGYNEQFF

j_call: TRBJ2-3
d_call: NA
v_call: TRBV7-2
clone_size: many
cdr3_nt: TGTGCCAGCAGCTTAGCGGTAGCCCGCACAGATACGCAGTATTTT
cdr3_aa: CASSLAVARTDTQYF

j_call: TRBJ1-3
d_call: TRBD1
v_call: TRBV10-3
clone_size: many
cdr3_nt: TGTGCCATCAGTGAGGGACAGGGGTTGGACACCATATATTTT
cdr3_aa: CAISEGQGLDTIYF

j_call: TRBJ2-1
d_call: TRBD2
v_call: TRBV5-1
clone_size: many
cdr3_nt: TGCGCCAGCAGCTCCGGGACTAGTATCTACAATGAGCAGTTCTTC
cdr3_aa: CASSSGTSIYNEQFF

j_call: TRBJ1-2
d_call: NA
v_call: TRBV5-1
clone_size: many
cdr3_nt: TGCGCCAGCAGCTTGGAGCCAGGCGACGGCTACACCTTC
cdr3_aa: CASSLEPGDGYTF

j_call: TRBJ1-2
d_call: NA
v_call: TRBV18
clone_size: many
cdr3_nt: TGTGCCAGCTCACAAAGGACAGACAACTATGGCTACACCTTC
cdr3_aa: CASSQRTDNYGYTF

j_call: TRBJ2-2
d_call: NA
v_call: TRBV25-1
clone_size: many
cdr3_nt: TGTGCCAGCAGTGGCAGGGGGGAGCTGTTTTTT
cdr3_aa: CASSGRGELFF

j_call: TRBJ2-1
d_call: TRBD2
v_call: TRBV6-2/TRBV6-3
clone_size: many
cdr3_nt: TGTGCCAGCAGTTACTCGGTGACTAGCAAACTTGACGCCTACAATGAGCAGTTCTTC
cdr3_aa: CASSYSVTSKLDAYNEQFF

j_call: TRBJ2-7
d_call: NA
v_call: TRBV6-5
clone_size: many
cdr3_nt: TGTGCCAGCAGTTACTCCCGGGGAGGGGGCGTAGGCGAGCAGTACTTC
cdr3_aa: CASSYSRGGGVGEQYF

j_call: TRBJ1-5
d_call: TRBD1
v_call: TRBV12-3/TRBV12-4
clone_size: medium-sized
cdr3_nt: TGTGCCAGCAGTTGGATCGGACAGGGCAATCAGCCCCAGCATTTT
cdr3_aa: CASSWIGQGNQPQHF

j_call: TRBJ2-1
d_call: TRBD1
v_call: TRBV10-3
clone_size: many
cdr3_nt: TGTGCCATCAGGGGACAGAGCGACTACAATGAGCAGTTCTTC
cdr3_aa: CAIRGQSDYNEQFF

j_call: TRBJ2-5
d_call: TRBD2
v_call: TRBV5-1
clone_size: many
cdr3_nt: TGCGCCAGCAGCTTGACTAGCGAAGAGACCCAGTACTTC
cdr3_aa: CASSLTSEETQYF

j_call: TRBJ2-2
d_call: TRBD2
v_call: TRBV5-5
clone_size: many
cdr3_nt: TGTGCCAGCAGCTTTCTGCCACTGGGCGGGGGGAACACCGGGGAGCTGTTTTTT
cdr3_aa: CASSFLPLGGGNTGELFF

j_call: TRBJ2-1
d_call: NA
v_call: TRBV20-1
clone_size: many
cdr3_nt: TGCAGTGCTTGTACTCTATACAATGAGCAGTTCTTC
cdr3_aa: CSACTLYNEQFF

j_call: TRBJ2-7
d_call: NA
v_call: TRBV7-9
clone_size: NA
cdr3_nt: TGTGCCAGCAGCTTTTTTGCAAGCTCCTACGAGCAGTACTTC
cdr3_aa: CASSFFASSYEQYF

j_call: TRBJ2-2
d_call: TRBD2
v_call: TRBV20-1
clone_size: many
cdr3_nt: TGCAGTGCTAGAGATCCGCTAGCGGGAGTGAGTGACACCGGGGAGCTGTTTTTT
cdr3_aa: CSARDPLAGVSDTGELFF

j_call: TRBJ2-3
d_call: NA
v_call: TRBV7-2
clone_size: few
cdr3_nt: TGTGCCAGCAGCTTAGAAGCCAACCGCAGGGATACGCAGTATTTT
cdr3_aa: CASSLEANRRDTQYF

j_call: TRBJ2-1
d_call: TRBD2
v_call: TRBV5-1
clone_size: many
cdr3_nt: TGCGCCAGCAGCCTGCTAGCGGGAGTGGTCAATGAGCAGTTCTTC
cdr3_aa: CASSLLAGVVNEQFF

j_call: TRBJ1-1
d_call: NA
v_call: TRBV6-5
clone_size: many
cdr3_nt: TGTGCCAGCAGATTGACAGAGACTGAAGCTTTCTTT
cdr3_aa: CASRLTETEAFF

j_call: TRBJ2-5
d_call: TRBD1
v_call: TRBV24-1
clone_size: many
cdr3_nt: TGTGCCACCAGTGCCGCAGGGGGCACGGAGACCCAGTACTTC
cdr3_aa: CATSAAGGTETQYF

j_call: TRBJ2-7
d_call: NA
v_call: TRBV20-1
clone_size: many
cdr3_nt: TGCAGTGCTAGACCCCCCCGGGGCGGGCAGTCTTACGAGCAGTACTTC
cdr3_aa: CSARPPRGGQSYEQYF

j_call: TRBJ1-6
d_call: NA
v_call: TRBV28
clone_size: many
cdr3_nt: TGTGCCAGCAGTTTTACGGGGCCCGAGAGCTCCTATAATTCACCCCTCCACTTT
cdr3_aa: CASSFTGPESSYNSPLHF

j_call: TRBJ2-5
d_call: NA
v_call: TRBV28
clone_size: many
cdr3_nt: TGTGCCAGCAATGGCGGAGTGGGGCCCCAAGAGACCCAGTACTTC
cdr3_aa: CASNGGVGPQETQYF

j_call: TRBJ2-7
d_call: NA
v_call: TRBV7-2
clone_size: many
cdr3_nt: TGTGCCAGCAGCCCCGCCTACGAGCAGTACTTC
cdr3_aa: CASSPAYEQYF

j_call: TRBJ2-1
d_call: TRBD2
v_call: TRBV30
clone_size: NA
cdr3_nt: TGTGCCTGGAGTGTTCCTCCGGGAGGGGGCAATGAGCAGTTCTTC
cdr3_aa: CAWSVPPGGGNEQFF